The sequence of this TCR beta chain was determined in a study of regulatory T cells in long-lasting Graves disease. Sequencing libraries for TCR beta were prepared with iRepertoire HTBI primers and Arm-PCR of CDR3 regions. TCRdb re-derived calls from the multiplex PCR reads in MiXCR, one entry per CDR3 protein. Of fewer than 350,000 distinct CDR3 sequences in the sample, over 15% were seen once. Sample time point: newly diagnosed GD, antithyroid drugs for less than 3 months. From RNA extracted from PBMCs, the TCR library was made. The CDR3 sequence is 15 residues long. CDR1 and CDR2 from the germline V gene are MDHEN and SYDVKM. The junction had 5 bases not matched to a gene; V was cut back by 4 bases and J by 4 bases. This clonotype was detected many times. Its specificity is unknown. Study findings and constraints: Persistent patients shared 2,700 or so public clonotypes among themselves. Newly diagnosed patients shared fewer, at about a thousand.

The origin of this receptor is a female donor with Graves disease. V and J are TRBV28 and TRBJ2-1, with TRBD2 identical over 9 bases. Sample: peripheral blood mononuclear cells (PBMCs), taken at new diagnosis, from a patient treated with antithyroid drugs. CDR3 bases: TGTGCCAGCAGTTCATCGCGGGAGGGGTACAATGAGCAGTTCTTC. Translated: CASSSSREGYNEQFF. Variable domain in full (rest from reference TRBV28 and TRBJ2-1): DVKVTQSSRYLVKRTGEKVFLECVQDMDHENMFWYRQDPGLGLRLIYFSYDVKMKEKGDIPEGYSVSREKKERFSLILESASTNQTSMYLCASSSSREGYNEQFFGPGTRLTVL.